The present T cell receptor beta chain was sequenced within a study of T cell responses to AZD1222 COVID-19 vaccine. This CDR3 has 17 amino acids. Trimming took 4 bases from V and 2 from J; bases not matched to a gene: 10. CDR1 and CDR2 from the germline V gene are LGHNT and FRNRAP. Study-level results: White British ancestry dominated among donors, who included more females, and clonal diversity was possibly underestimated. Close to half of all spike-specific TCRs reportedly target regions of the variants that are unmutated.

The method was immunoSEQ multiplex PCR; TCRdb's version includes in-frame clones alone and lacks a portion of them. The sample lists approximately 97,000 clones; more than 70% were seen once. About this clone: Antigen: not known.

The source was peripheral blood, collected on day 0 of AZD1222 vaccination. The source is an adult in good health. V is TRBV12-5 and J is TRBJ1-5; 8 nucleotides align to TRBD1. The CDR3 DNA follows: TGTGCTAGTGGTTCTAGTTTATTGGACAGGGGCAATCAGCCCCAGCATTTT. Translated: CASGSSLLDRGNQPQHF.